The clone carrying this T cell receptor beta chain was detected a few times. What it recognizes is unknown. Treatment reported: 19 received Ad26.COV2.S at low or high dose, single or two shots; 5 received placebo; per-sample allocation not given. Material that was analyzed had been drawn on day 63 after the first vaccine or placebo injection. An adult aged 18-55 years in Boston served as the donor. These data come from a study of Ad26.COV2.S vaccination and SARS-CoV-2 variants. Overall study: Each vaccinee took Ad26.COV2.S intramuscularly, once or twice 56 days apart.

Regarding the study as a whole: Ad26.COV2.S recipients had broader spike-specific TCRs (P = 0.0014). Reportedly, spike-specific CD8+ and CD4+ T cell responses achieved substantial breadth once vaccination had taken place.

The CDR3 runs to 17 residues. Trimming stripped 1 base from V and 7 bases from J, with 22 bases between. CDR1 and CDR2 (germline): MGHRA, YSYEKL. Only in-frame clones appear in the TCRdb table, and some are missing; sequencing was by immunoSEQ multiplex PCR. The sample lists about 320,000 clones, around four fifths occurring once. Material: peripheral blood, obtained in a trial of Ad26.COV2.S vaccine versus placebo. The chain is built from TRBV4-1 and TRBJ1-2, with D unclear. The TCR originated in a person aged 18 to 65 who received the Ad26.COV2.S COVID-19 vaccine or a placebo. The CDR3 DNA reads as TGCGCCAGCAGCCAAGCGGTCTTCTCGCGGGGTTTCTCTGGCTACACCTTC. As protein: CASSQAVFSRGFSGYTF.